The 7 T cell receptor beta chains in this list originate from one sample, sequenced in a study of CD8 T cells in ankylosing spondylitis. Findings of the study overall: Seemingly distinctive of ankylosing spondylitis blood was a TCR beta motif formed by eight highly homologous variants.

These TCRs' antigens remain unknown. MiXCR was run by TCRdb on the 5' RACE reads, yielding one entry per CDR3 protein. The sample records some 700,000 distinct CDR3 sequences, 19% being singletons. The specimen was blood, either unsorted or a sorted T cell fraction (not recorded which). The receptors shown here come from a male donor with ankylosing spondylitis.

The chain is built from TRBV27 and TRBJ2-3; D not resolved. The V end was cut by 1 base, the J end by 1 base, with 3 bases between. The germline CDR1 and CDR2 sequences are MNHEY and SMNVEV (reference sequence). The CDR3 runs 13 residues. The CDR3 reads CASSLFRTDTQYF. CDR3 coding DNA: TGTGCCAGCAGTTTATTTCGCACAGATACGCAGTATTTT.

This clonotype was picked up a small number of times. The chain employs TRBV5-6 and TRBJ2-1, with a tentative D call TRBD1 (5 bases). CDR1 and CDR2 from the germline V gene are SGHDT and YYEEEE. This CDR3 region has 12 residues. With 0 bases removed from V and 10 bases from J, the gap between germline ends came to 8 bases. The CDR3 DNA is TGTGCCAGCAGCTTGGTAGACAGAGAGCAGTTCTTC. It specifies CASSLVDREQFF.

This clonotype was counted ten times or more. The V call is TRBV7-3, the J call TRBJ2-3; D is possibly TRBD2 (5 bases). V was clipped by 5 bases and J by 3 bases, with 9 bases between them. This CDR3 spans 13 amino acids. From germline, CDR1 is SGHTA and CDR2 FQGTGA. DNA of the CDR3: TGTGCCAGCAGCCAAAGGAGGACAGATACGCAGTATTTT. Translated: CASSQRRTDTQYF.

The chain is built from TRBV6-1 and TRBJ1-4; 8 nucleotides align to TRBD1. The germline gives CDR1 MNHNS, CDR2 SASEGT. V lost 4 bases and J lost 7; bases outside the gene matches: 2. The CDR3 has 13 residues. DNA of the CDR3: TGTGCCAGCAGTGGGGACAGGCGTGAAAAACTGTTTTTT. Its translation is CASSGDRREKLFF.

This clonotype appeared a few times. The chain has TRBV27 and TRBJ2-1, with D hard to call. Looked up from germline, CDR1 is MNHEY and CDR2 is SMNVEV (reference sequence). V was pared by 5 bases and J by 5 bases, with 10 bases between. The length of the CDR3 is 13 residues. The CDR3 DNA reads TGTGCCAGCAGTATATATCTGAACAATGAGCAGTTCTTC. Translation gives CASSIYLNNEQFF.

The CDR3 DNA follows: TGTGCCAGCAGCTTGAATAAGGGAAGCATGAACACTGAAGCTTTCTTT. Translation gives CASSLNKGSMNTEAFF. This chain joins TRBV11-2 and TRBJ1-1; D is unclear. CDR3 size: 16 residues. Trimming cost V 3 bases and J 0 bases, with 14 bases left between them. CDR1 is SGHAT and CDR2 is FQNNGV in the germline V gene.

This clonotype has more than one count but fewer than ten. This chain joins TRBV29-1 and TRBJ2-4; perhaps D is TRBD1 or TRBD2 (8 bases each). V lost 1 base and J lost 1, with 26 bases in between. Germline CDR1 reads SQVTM; CDR2 reads ANQGSEA. CDR3 length equals 20 residues. CDR3 amino acids: CSVEGFGGADRGIAKNIQYF. CDR3 DNA: TGCAGCGTTGAAGGTTTCGGGGGGGCCGACAGGGGCATTGCCAAAAACATTCAGTACTTC.